Sequencing of this T cell receptor (beta chain) was carried out in a study of T cells in Graves' hyperthyroidism and ophthalmopathy. Whole-study findings and limits: The authors' 13 V-J model separated ophthalmopathy from stable hyperthyroidism.

This clonotype was found many times. Antigen unknown. Amplification targeted TCR beta CDR3 regions from RNA transcripts. Researchers ran a first-round RT-PCR on the TCR CDR3 using the HTBI primer set. From the multiplex PCR reads, TCRdb called clonotypes with MiXCR, one entry per CDR3 protein. The table has some 570,000 distinct CDR3 sequences, more than 13% seen once. Germline CDR1 reads MNHEY; CDR2 reads SMNVEV (reference sequence). The CDR3 is 15 residues long. V was clipped by 3 bases and J by 0 bases, with 11 bases between them. This chain joins TRBV27 and TRBJ1-2; weak D call: TRBD1 (6 bases). Sequenced: blood. This clonotype originated in a woman aged 18 to 35 with Graves' ophthalmopathy. The CDR3 reads CASSLARGANYGYTF. DNA of the CDR3: TGTGCCAGCAGTTTGGCCAGGGGAGCTAACTATGGCTACACCTTC.